This T cell receptor beta chain was captured in a study of T cell responses to AZD1222 COVID-19 vaccine. The CDR3 sequence is 14 residues long. V was cut by 1 base and J by 3 bases, with 10 bases left in between. The germline gives CDR1 SGHNT, CDR2 YYREEE (reference sequence). TCRdb keeps only in-frame clones here, not all; method: immunoSEQ multiplex PCR. The sample records 140,000 or so clones, about 90% being singletons. Notes on this clone: Its antigen remains unidentified.

Study-level findings and limits: Scientists sampled the repertoires only once the peak T cell response had passed. Spike-wide vaccine-associated CD4 TCRs dominated at 160-218 and 743-854. Just 6 or 7 people given AZD1222 tested seropositive at baseline.

The J gene is TRBJ1-2, the V gene TRBV5-4; D remains ambiguous. This specimen was peripheral blood, taken 28 days after the second AZD1222 dose. The source is an adult who received the AZD1222 COVID-19 vaccine. CDR3 DNA: TGTGCCAGCAGCTTGACCGCCGGGGACTATGGCTACACCTTC. Amino acids: CASSLTAGDYGYTF.